This paragraph covers one T cell receptor (beta chain) sequence. What it binds is not known. The source of the sample is a study of human thymus T cells. Clones were read by immunoSEQ multiplex PCR, and TCRdb kept only the in-frame ones, dropping some. The table lists 46,000 or so clones, 85% to 95% of them singletons, with about 0.16% in the top ten. General study findings and limits: The authors found apparently biased V and J gene usage in thymic and blood repertoires.

Finnish infants who were healthy and having corrective surgery for congenital heart defects made up the donors. During surgery, about 0.45-1 mL peripheral blood was drawn from four of eight donors. All available leukocytes, rather than a set cell count, yielded the blood DNA. Germline CDR1 SGHRS, CDR2 YFSETQ. The CDR3 extends over 14 amino acids. V was pared by 0 bases and J by 0 bases, with 5 bases between. The source material was blood. This clonotype originated in a girl less than two years old with a congenital heart defect but otherwise immunologically healthy. V is TRBV5-1 and J is TRBJ2-3, with no clear D. The CDR3 loop reads CASSLDGSTDTQYF. CDR3 DNA sequence: TGCGCCAGCAGCTTGGACGGGAGCACAGATACGCAGTATTTT.